This T cell receptor beta chain originates from a study of blood T cell repertoires in COVID-19. At the level of the study: The United States, Italy and Spain provided the acute and convalescent COVID-19 samples. T cells, B-cell-depleted T cells, or PBMCs supplied cDNA or gDNA.

Original processing notes: Amplifying reference gene primers gave estimates of nucleated cell counts. TCRdb's copy holds only in-frame clones and misses some; the assay was immunoSEQ multiplex PCR. V, J and clone size are taken as reported in that table, and D and trimming were inferred from the DNA itself. The data hold about 90,000 clones, with less than 85% observed a single time. The material sequenced was peripheral blood. The TCR originated in a woman in her 70s with acute or convalescent COVID-19.

This chain's CDR3 is CASSLADRGYEQYF. The CDR3 DNA reads TGTGCCAGCAGCTTAGCGGATCGGGGCTACGAGCAGTACTTC. The chain combines TRBV7-6 with TRBJ2-7, with D possibly being TRBD2 (5 bases). Germline values: CDR1 SGHVS, CDR2 FNYEAQ. This CDR3 contains 14 residues. V was cut by 0 bases and J by 3 bases, with 9 bases left in between.